This TCR beta chain derives from a study of cytomegalovirus exposure and HLA in healthy donors. Both 60 Vbeta primers and 13 Jbeta primers went into the PCR. Profiled with immunoSEQ multiplex PCR; TCRdb holds only in-frame clones, not every one. Of some 120,000 clones in the sample, over 60% were seen once. The germline V gene has CDR1 MNHNS and CDR2 SASEGT. The CDR3 has 14 residues. V shed 6 bases and J 2 bases; nucleotides not matched to a gene: 2. The sample taken for sequencing was PBMCs. This TCR was recovered from a human donor in good health. The chain joins TRBV6-1 to TRBJ2-5, with 11 bases lining up with TRBD2. As DNA, the CDR3 is TGTGCCAGCAGACTAGCGGGGGAACAAGAGACCCAGTACTTC. Translating gives CASRLAGEQETQYF.